This T cell receptor (beta chain) originates from a study of blood T cells in healthy people across ages. The authors ran a second PCR of roughly 6 to 12 cycles using a sample-barcoded 5' primer and a J-beta primer mix. TCRdb fed the 5' RACE reads into MiXCR, producing one record per CDR3 protein. Found here are about 590,000 distinct CDR3 sequences, about 30% of them singletons; the top ten hold 15% to 18%. J was trimmed by 2 bases and V by 5 bases; bases with no gene match: 3. This CDR3 has 15 amino acids. Per germline, CDR1 SGHTA and CDR2 FQGTGA. Broader study findings: Expanded clonotype shifts may have been confounded, as the donors had an unknown CMV status. A roughly linear fall in TCR beta diversity per million T cells was seen with increasing age.

This clonotype was seen at least ten times. What it binds is not known. The clonotype originates from a woman aged 80 or older in good health. The sample taken for sequencing was blood. The chain links TRBV7-3 to TRBJ2-1; TRBD2 matches at 10 bases. CDR3 coding DNA: TGTGCCAGCAGCCCCAGCGGGGGGGCCTACAATGAGCAGTTCTTC. Translating gives CASSPSGGAYNEQFF.